This passage covers 18 T cell receptor beta chains from one sample sequenced in a study of response to subunit inactivated influenza vaccine. TCRdb passed the RT-PCR reads through MiXCR, listing each CDR3 protein once. The table includes approximately 170,000 distinct CDR3 sequences, 10% to 15% detected once. The same data also contributed to another study, on T cells expressing NK-cell markers. As that report states: With UMIs, 5'RACE template switching was used to make TCR beta cDNA.

The sample was CD8+ T cells sorted from PBMCs, taken 11 to 12 days after vaccination. The origin of the receptors is a man aged 45-65 years who received an inactivated influenza vaccine.

The rearrangement uses TRBV5-1 and TRBJ2-1; weak D call: TRBD2 (6 bases). The V end was cut by 0 bases, the J end by 3 bases, with 16 bases between. The CDR3 totals 17 residues. Germline CDR1 reads SGHRS; CDR2 reads YFSETQ. The CDR3 loop reads CASSLVGGGVVYNEQFF. CDR3 in DNA: TGCGCCAGCAGCTTGGTGGGTGGAGGGGTTGTCTACAATGAGCAGTTCTTC. The entire variable domain, with the rest obtained from reference TRBV5-1 and TRBJ2-1, is as follows: KAGVTQTPRYLIKTRGQQVTLSCSPISGHRSVSWYQQTPGQGLQFLFEYFSETQRNKGNFPGRFSGRQFSNSRSEMNVSTLELGDSALYLCASSLVGGGVVYNEQFFGPGTRLTVL.

The chain recombines TRBV7-8 with TRBJ2-7, with D possibly being TRBD1 or TRBD2 (5 bases each). This CDR3 is built from 15 residues. The germline V gene has CDR1 SGHVS and CDR2 FQNEAQ. The V and J ends lost 5 bases and 5 bases respectively, with 19 bases between them. The chain's CDR3 is CASSLPTGPGNEQYF. The CDR3 DNA is TGTGCCAGCAGCCTACCTACAGGCCCGGGAAACGAGCAGTACTTC.

J is TRBJ1-5 and V is TRBV7-9; D remains unclear. Germline values: CDR1 SEHNR, CDR2 FQNEAQ (reference sequence). The CDR3 loop spans 16 amino acids. V lost 1 base to trimming and J lost 2 bases, with 12 bases between them. CDR3 nucleotides: TGTGCCAGCAGCTTAGGTTTCCAAGGAGGCAATCAGCCCCAGCATTTT. Its translation is CASSLGFQGGNQPQHF.

The rearrangement joins TRBV20-1 to TRBJ2-7; TRBD1 is a possible D gene (5 bases). Germline V gene sequence: CDR1 DFQATT, CDR2 SNEGSKA (reference sequence). V lost 4 bases, J lost 0 bases, and 10 bases lay in between. The CDR3 has 13 amino acids. This CDR3 is CSAKTASSYEQYF. CDR3 DNA sequence: TGCAGTGCTAAGACAGCTAGCTCCTACGAGCAGTACTTC.

This clonotype came up a few times. The chain joins TRBV7-8 to TRBJ2-3; D is unresolved. The CDR3 is 18 residues long. Germline V gene data show CDR1 as SGHVS and CDR2 as FQNEAQ. Trimming cost V 5 bases and J 2 bases, with 23 bases left between them. CDR3 coding DNA: TGTGCCAGCAGCCCCTGGGTAGTTCCCGTGGTGGACACAGATACGCAGTATTTT. Translated, it gives CASSPWVVPVVDTDTQYF.

This clonotype was seen a few times. The rearrangement joins TRBV6-5 to TRBJ1-1, with no clear D. The V and J ends lost 1 base and 1 base respectively, with 7 bases between them. Germline CDR1 is MNHEY and CDR2 is SVGAGI. The CDR3 is 14 amino acids. The CDR3 here is CASSYYDQNTEAFF. CDR3 nucleotide sequence: TGTGCCAGCAGTTACTATGACCAGAACACTGAAGCTTTCTTT.

The chain is built from TRBV7-8 and TRBJ2-1, with 8 bases lining up with TRBD2. The CDR3 is 15 amino acids. Germline V gene data show CDR1 as SGHVS and CDR2 as FQNEAQ. Trimming cost V 5 bases and J 12 bases; bases outside gene matches: 15. The CDR3 sequence: CASSNNFKSGSWQFF. CDR3 nucleotide sequence: TGTGCCAGCAGCAACAACTTCAAAAGCGGGAGCTGGCAGTTCTTC.

This chain uses TRBV6-6 with TRBJ1-1, with a weak D call TRBD1 (5 bases). Germline CDR1 MNHNY, CDR2 SVGAGI (reference sequence). The CDR3 consists of 13 residues. Between the trimmed V and J ends, which lost 6 bases and 1 base, there was a span of 9 bases. CDR3 loop: CASSMDTNTEAFF. The CDR3, as DNA: TGTGCCAGCAGCATGGACACGAACACTGAAGCTTTCTTT.

The rearrangement links TRBV4-1 to TRBJ2-5; 7 bases are a match to TRBD2. In germline, CDR1 is MGHRA, CDR2 YSYEKL. V gave up 5 bases and J gave up 2 bases; unmatched junction bases: 5. This CDR3 is built from 14 residues. CDR3 bases: TGCGCCAGCAGCGACGGACTAGTACAAGAGACCCAGTACTTC. It translates to CASSDGLVQETQYF.

This clonotype has just a few counts. The V gene is TRBV5-1, the J gene TRBJ2-7; TRBD2 matches 9 bases. Germline assignment: CDR1 SGHRS and CDR2 YFSETQ. V was pared by 4 bases and J by 3 bases, with 5 bases of the junction left unmatched. The CDR3 contains 14 residues. The CDR3 sequence: CASSDGTSFYEQYF. CDR3 DNA sequence: TGCGCCAGCAGCGATGGGACTAGCTTCTACGAGCAGTACTTC.

In DNA, the CDR3 is TGTGCCAGCAGCCAAGCATGGGACTCCTACGAGCAGTACTTC. This encodes CASSQAWDSYEQYF. The chain carries TRBV14 and TRBJ2-7, with unresolved D. The germline V gene encodes CDR1 SGHDN and CDR2 FVKESK. V was pared by 1 base and J by 0 bases, with 7 bases between. The CDR3 is 14 amino acids.

The V and J genes are TRBV6-2 or TRBV6-3 and TRBJ2-1; 8 bases agree with TRBD2. Per germline, CDR1 MNHEY and CDR2 SVGEGT. The CDR3 contains 16 residues. The V and J ends lost 5 bases and 2 bases, in that order; junction bases with no gene match: 8. The CDR3 loop reads CASSRYSGVPYNEQFF. The CDR3 DNA is TGTGCCAGCAGTCGGTATAGCGGGGTACCCTACAATGAGCAGTTCTTC.

The CDR3 sequence: CASSQDSGTEAFF. CDR3 in DNA: TGCGCCAGCAGCCAAGATTCGGGGACTGAAGCTTTCTTT. This rearrangement joins TRBV4-3 to TRBJ1-1; D is unclear. The CDR3 covers 13 residues. The germline gives CDR1 LGHNA, CDR2 YSLEER. V lost 0 bases to trimming and J lost 5 bases, with 7 bases between them.

This chain joins TRBV20-1 and TRBJ1-6; D ambiguous. The CDR3 loop spans 16 amino acids. V lost 3 bases and J lost 0, with 12 bases in between. CDR1 DFQATT and CDR2 SNEGSKA come from the germline V gene (reference sequence). This CDR3 is CSASPYEGSYNSPLHF. The CDR3 DNA follows: TGCAGTGCTAGCCCCTACGAGGGCTCCTATAATTCACCCCTCCACTTT.

This clonotype was found many times. The rearrangement uses TRBV6-1 and TRBJ1-2, with 7 bases matching TRBD1. There are 16 residues in the CDR3. From germline, CDR1 is MNHNS and CDR2 SASEGT. After removal of 5 bases from V and 2 bases from J, the junction contained 11 bases not matched to a gene. The CDR3 spells CASSLSLRQGNYGYTF. The CDR3, as DNA: TGTGCCAGCAGTCTTAGCTTAAGACAGGGAAACTATGGCTACACCTTC.

The chain combines TRBV20-1 with TRBJ1-2, with D maybe TRBD1 (5 bases). Trimming left V 1 base short and J 2 bases short, with 8 bases between. The CDR3 has 13 amino acids. Per the germline V gene, CDR1 is DFQATT and CDR2 is SNEGSKA (reference sequence). This chain's CDR3 is CSARVTANYGYTF. The CDR3 region has the DNA TGCAGTGCTAGAGTGACAGCCAACTATGGCTACACCTTC.

The chain joins TRBV7-8 to TRBJ2-3; TRBD1 or TRBD2 may be the D gene (6 bases each). The CDR3 extends over 17 amino acids. Trimming pared 1 base from V and 4 bases from J, leaving 18 bases between. Germline V lookup: CDR1 SGHVS, CDR2 FQNEAQ. CDR3 sequence (DNA): TGTGCCAGCAGCTTAGGATGGGGGGCAGGGGACGCAGATACGCAGTATTTT. Translation gives CASSLGWGAGDADTQYF.

This clonotype has only a few counts. The chain is built from TRBV28 and TRBJ1-5; 9 bases match TRBD1. The V segment lost 6 bases and the J segment 6 bases; nucleotides outside the gene matches: 9. There are 15 residues in the CDR3. Per the germline V gene, CDR1 is MDHEN and CDR2 is SYDVKM. CDR3 residues: CASRSPGTGPQPQHF. As DNA, the CDR3 is TGTGCCAGCAGGAGCCCCGGGACAGGGCCTCAGCCCCAGCATTTT. The full variable domain, completed using reference TRBV28 and TRBJ1-5, is DVKVTQSSRYLVKRTGEKVFLECVQDMDHENMFWYRQDPGLGLRLIYFSYDVKMKEKGDIPEGYSVSREKKERFSLILESASTNQTSMYLCASRSPGTGPQPQHFGDGTRLSIL.